This is a list of T cell receptor beta chains from one sample in a study of spatial heterogeneity in lung cancer. TCRdb called the 5' RACE reads again in MiXCR, with one record for every CDR3 protein. The sample includes roughly 26,000 distinct CDR3 sequences, approximately 5.5% of them seen just once. The sequencing here drew on PBMCs, taken at follow-up. The receptors stem from a male donor with early-stage non-small cell lung cancer. Each CDR3 is given with its conserved first and last residue. A D gene is named only where the DNA matches it firmly. Clone sizes are given selectively: once, few, many, or a class where the clone is expanded.

TRBD2	TRBV27	few	TRBJ2-3	CASSSNAGGIRDTQYF	TGTGCCAGCAGCTCCAACGCGGGAGGGATAAGAGATACGCAGTATTTT
.	TRBV19	many	TRBJ2-4	CASKSAGAKNIQYF	TGTGCCAGTAAGTCAGCGGGAGCCAAAAACATTCAGTACTTC
TRBD1	TRBV27	many	TRBJ2-7	CASSRQGSHEQYF	TGTGCCAGCAGTAGACAGGGGTCCCACGAGCAGTACTTC
TRBD1	TRBV4-1	few	TRBJ2-3	CASSHGQGRPQYF	TGCGCCAGCAGCCACGGACAGGGTAGGCCGCAGTATTTT
.	TRBV7-9	many	TRBJ1-2	CASSFGSVSYGYTF	TGTGCCAGCAGCTTCGGCAGTGTGAGCTATGGCTACACCTTC
TRBD1	TRBV7-2	many	TRBJ1-2	CASSLKQGRGYGYTF	TGTGCCAGCAGCTTGAAACAGGGGCGAGGCTATGGCTACACCTTC
.	TRBV24-1	.	TRBJ2-2	CATSDRQSGELFF	TGTGCCACCAGTGATCGACAGTCCGGGGAGCTGTTTTTT
TRBD1	TRBV7-9	many	TRBJ1-1	CASSPTTGGAEAFF	TGTGCCAGCAGCCCTACCACAGGGGGTGCTGAAGCTTTCTTT
.	TRBV11-3	many	TRBJ1-3	CASSFGDFSGNTIYF	TGTGCCAGCAGCTTTGGCGATTTCTCTGGAAACACCATATATTTT
.	TRBV14	many	TRBJ2-3	CASSQRMGADTQYF	TGTGCCAGCAGCCAAAGGATGGGCGCAGATACGCAGTATTTT
TRBD1	TRBV7-2	.	TRBJ2-2	CASSYRRTGGIGELFF	TGTGCCAGCAGCTACCGGAGGACAGGGGGCATCGGGGAGCTGTTTTTT
.	TRBV19	many	TRBJ1-5	CASSAGVNQPQHF	TGTGCCAGTAGCGCAGGGGTTAATCAGCCCCAGCATTTT
.	TRBV29-1	.	TRBJ2-7	CSVDSRDYEQYF	TGCAGCGTTGACAGCAGAGACTACGAGCAGTACTTC
.	TRBV20-1	many	TRBJ2-7	CSARETIYEQYF	TGCAGTGCTAGAGAGACTATCTACGAGCAGTACTTC
.	TRBV4-3	many	TRBJ2-5	CASSQERAQTQYF	TGCGCCAGCAGCCAAGAGAGGGCCCAGACCCAGTACTTC
TRBD1	TRBV5-4	few	TRBJ1-5	CASSWDSGQPQHF	TGTGCCAGCAGCTGGGACAGCGGACAGCCCCAGCATTTT
.	TRBV7-9	many	TRBJ1-1	CASSLYLNTEAFF	TGTGCCAGCAGCCTATACTTGAACACTGAAGCTTTCTTT
.	TRBV3-1	.	TRBJ2-7	CASSRDLYRYEQYF	TGTGCCAGCAGTAGGGACTTATACCGCTACGAGCAGTACTTC
.	TRBV3-1	few	TRBJ2-1	CASSQGVNEQFF	TGTGCCAGCAGCCAAGGGGTCAATGAGCAGTTCTTC
TRBD1	TRBV11-2	few	TRBJ2-7	CASSPPGQNPYEQYF	TGTGCCAGCAGCCCACCGGGACAGAATCCCTACGAGCAGTACTTC
.	TRBV13	.	TRBJ1-1	CASSVRDTNTEAFF	TGTGCCAGCAGCGTCAGGGACACGAACACTGAAGCTTTCTTT
.	TRBV5-4	.	TRBJ2-1	CASSPSVNNEQFF	TGTGCCAGCAGTCCGAGCGTAAACAATGAGCAGTTCTTC